The 9 T cell receptor beta chains below all came from one sample that was sequenced in a study of shared clonotypes between healthy human individuals. The method was immunoSEQ multiplex PCR; TCRdb's version includes in-frame clones alone and lacks a portion of them. The sample holds 230,000 or so clones, approximately 65% seen once. Sequenced material: memory CD4+ T cells sorted from blood. The subset: CD45RA-negative fraction. The receptors shown here come from a man in his thirties or forties in good health.

The rearrangement uses TRBV6-5 and TRBJ2-2, with a weak D call TRBD1 (6 bases). Germline V gives CDR1 MNHEY, CDR2 SVGAGI. V was clipped by 6 bases and J by 2 bases, with 7 bases between them. The CDR3 runs to 13 residues. The CDR3 region has the DNA TGTGCCAGCAGGGACAGTAACACCGGGGAGCTGTTTTTT. Translating gives CASRDSNTGELFF.

This clone came up a few times. The chain joins TRBV2 to TRBJ2-4; D may be TRBD1 or TRBD2 (5 bases each). Germline V gene lookup returns CDR1 SNHLY and CDR2 FYNNEI. The CDR3 spans 15 residues. With 2 bases removed from V and 9 bases from J, the gap between germline ends came to 17 bases. The CDR3 region has the DNA TGTGCCAGCAGTGAACTCCGGGGACGAGGAAGCATTCAGTACTTC. It yields the protein CASSELRGRGSIQYF.

The chain uses TRBV6-4 and TRBJ2-6; D may correspond to TRBD1 or TRBD2 (6 bases each). V shed 8 bases and J shed 0 bases, with 17 bases lying between them. The CDR3 has 17 amino acids. Germline loops: CDR1 MRHNA, CDR2 SNTAGT. CDR3 residues: CASGGLRNYSGANVLTF. The CDR3 coding sequence is TGTGCCAGCGGGGGGCTTCGAAATTACTCTGGGGCCAACGTCCTGACTTTC.

This chain joins TRBV5-1 and TRBJ2-1, with D uncertain. This CDR3 region has 14 residues. The V end was cut by 7 bases, the J end by 5 bases, with 16 bases between. Germline V gene lookup returns CDR1 SGHRS and CDR2 YFSETQ. The CDR3 DNA reads TGCGCCAGCGGCAAAACGGGTTCTAACAATGAGCAGTTCTTC. It specifies CASGKTGSNNEQFF.

This clone was detected only a few times. This chain links TRBV30 with TRBJ1-5; D might be TRBD1 (5 bases). Germline V gene lookup returns CDR1 GTSNPN and CDR2 SVGIG (reference sequence). Trimming removed 0 bases at V and 5 bases at J, with 11 bases between. This CDR3 is built from 14 residues. The CDR3: CAWSVRGVYQPQHF. The CDR3 region has the DNA TGTGCCTGGAGTGTAAGAGGGGTATATCAGCCCCAGCATTTT.

This clone appeared a few times. The genes are TRBV6-4 and TRBJ2-3; TRBD2 matches 8 bases. V shed 0 bases, J shed 5 bases, and the junction held 10 bases outside the gene matches. This CDR3 is built from 17 residues. Germline assignment: CDR1 MRHNA and CDR2 SNTAGT. This CDR3 is CASSDSFGAGGRDTQYF. In nucleotides, the CDR3 is TGTGCCAGCAGTGACTCGTTCGGGGCGGGAGGTAGAGATACGCAGTATTTT.

This clone was picked up a small number of times. The chain carries TRBV6-5 and TRBJ2-2; D tentatively fits TRBD1 or TRBD2 (5 bases each). The length of the CDR3 is 15 residues. Trimming stripped 5 bases from V and 0 bases from J, with 10 bases between. From germline, CDR1 is MNHEY and CDR2 SVGAGI. The CDR3 bases are TGTGCCAGCAGTCGGGACGGACCGAACACCGGGGAGCTGTTTTTT. This sequence encodes CASSRDGPNTGELFF.

This chain links TRBV29-1 with TRBJ2-1; TRBD2 is a possible D gene (6 bases). This CDR3 has 14 residues. Germline loops: CDR1 SQVTM, CDR2 ANQGSEA. V was clipped by 3 bases and J by 4 bases, with 13 bases between them. CDR3 sequence (DNA): TGCAGCGTTGAGAGTAGCGGTTTATACAATGAGCAGTTCTTC. It codes for CSVESSGLYNEQFF.

DNA for the CDR3: TGCGCCAGCAGCTTTACAGGGGGCTCGAGTCAGCCCCAGCATTTT. It translates to CASSFTGGSSQPQHF. The chain joins TRBV5-1 to TRBJ1-5; 9 bases line up with TRBD1. Germline values: CDR1 SGHRS, CDR2 YFSETQ. The CDR3 length is 15 residues. The trim removed 2 bases at V and 6 bases at J, leaving 6 bases unmatched.